This TCR beta chain derives from a study of T cell repertoires in cytomegalovirus infection (dated by TCRdb to 2018 to 2020). Broadly, across the study: Donor HLA type was relevant to the analysis, as public TCR beta signatures indicated carriage of CMV infection together with the matching HLA type.

This clonotype appeared once. Its antigen has not been determined. Base qualities are not provided; no much larger clone lies one nucleotide away. One read is thin evidence. TCRdb shows the sequencer as Illumina HiSeq 1500. TCRdb passed the public sequencing reads through fastp at Q25 and MiXCR, retaining productive beta sequences. Every distinct CDR3 protein forms one entry, paired with its most common genes and DNA. Recorded for this sample are some 100,000 distinct CDR3 sequences; under 25% of them occurred a single time. In total, the top ten clones hold around 40% of the sample. General conclusions and limits of the study: In the ex vivo response, HLA-C-restricted CMV-specific TCR beta clonotypes were dominant, and in two of eight donors the single most frequent clonotype came from this HLA-C-restricted group. Cumulative frequency of public TCR beta family members discriminated carriers of CMV infection plus the relevant HLA type in this cohort and an independent approximately 350-donor cohort.

Reading the germline V gene gives CDR1 MNHNS and CDR2 SASEGT. Trimming at the junction amounts to 1 base on V and 1 base on J, and the germline ends lie 4 bases apart. The CDR3 measures 13 amino acids from cysteine to phenylalanine. The read is trimmed to its CDR3 DNA, 39 bases read in frame from base 1. The sequence derives from a human donor in good health (CMV status not recorded). Some clones in this sample may be carry-over from other donors' samples. The chain joins TRBV6-1 to TRBJ1-1, with an unclear D gene assignment. Source material: CD8+ T cells from PBMCs. CDR3 reads: CASSEDRNTEAFF. Here is the DNA: TGTGCCAGCAGTGAAGACAGGAACACTGAAGCTTTCTTT.